One sample yielded the 10 T cell receptor beta chains listed below, sequenced in a study of early T cells in non-severe SARS-CoV-2 infection. TCRdb re-analysed the 5' RACE reads in MiXCR, keeping a single row per CDR3 protein. In the table there are approximately 68,000 distinct CDR3 sequences, around 10% of which are singletons. Sequenced here: whole blood, sampled at baseline. These receptors all stem from an adult who was a healthcare worker with PCR-confirmed SARS-CoV-2 infection or an uninfected control (not recorded which).

This clonotype turned up a few times. The chain has TRBV12-3 or TRBV12-4 and TRBJ2-7; 15 bases map to TRBD2. Trimming cost V 5 bases and J 7 bases; bases outside gene matches: 9. CDR3 length equals 16 residues. In nucleotides, the CDR3 is TGTGCCAGCAGTCCCGGGACTAGCGGGGGGAGATGGGAGCAGTACTTC. The encoded protein is CASSPGTSGGRWEQYF.

This clonotype was observed at least ten times. The CDR3 region is CASSFRGIYNEQFF. The CDR3 nucleotides read TGTGCCAGCAGTTTTCGGGGAATTTACAATGAGCAGTTCTTC. V gene TRBV28 combines with J gene TRBJ2-1; D perhaps matches TRBD2 (5 bases). Germline CDR1 and CDR2: MDHEN and SYDVKM. The CDR3 is made up of 14 amino acids. The V gene lost 3 bases and the J gene lost 4 bases, with 10 bases spanning the gap.

In its sample, this clonotype was seen many times. This sequence joins TRBV5-5 and TRBJ1-5; TRBD1 matches 8 bases. The CDR3 is 15 amino acids. V shed 5 bases and J 1 base; nucleotides not matched to a gene: 5. The germline V gene encodes CDR1 SGHKS and CDR2 YYEKEE (reference sequence). The CDR3 sequence is CASRRTGQSNQPQHF. In DNA, the CDR3 is TGTGCCAGCAGACGGACAGGGCAAAGCAATCAGCCCCAGCATTTT.

The chain links TRBV5-1 to TRBJ1-5; D not resolved. V was cut by 5 bases and J by 3 bases, with 9 bases left in between. Germline CDR1 and CDR2: SGHRS and YFSETQ. The CDR3 contains 13 residues. The CDR3 sequence is CASSAEVNQPQHF. The CDR3 coding sequence is TGCGCCAGCAGTGCGGAGGTCAATCAGCCCCAGCATTTT.

This clonotype came up many times. The chain has TRBV29-1 and TRBJ2-7; D perhaps matches TRBD1 (7 bases). The ends were cut back, 6 bases at V and 5 bases at J, with 17 bases in the middle. The CDR3 has 13 residues. Germline V gene data show CDR1 as SQVTM and CDR2 as ANQGSEA. The CDR3 DNA follows: TGCAGCGTGACGAACAGGGGAGGAGACGAGCAGTACTTC. It specifies CSVTNRGGDEQYF.

This clonotype was counted only a few times. The chain uses TRBV6-1 and TRBJ2-1; D perhaps matches TRBD1 (6 bases). With 7 bases removed from V and 4 bases from J, the gap between germline ends came to 11 bases. Germline values: CDR1 MNHNS, CDR2 SASEGT. This CDR3 is built from 13 residues. CDR3 coding DNA: TGTGCCAGCATCGGGACATCATACAATGAGCAGTTCTTC. It translates to CASIGTSYNEQFF.

Ten or more counts support this clonotype. The chain recombines TRBV4-3 with TRBJ1-1, with 8 bases identical to TRBD1. V lost 2 bases, J lost 5 bases, and 7 bases stayed unmatched. This CDR3 has 15 residues. Germline V gene sequence: CDR1 LGHNA, CDR2 YSLEER. The CDR3 sequence is CASSQPGTGGTEAFF. Here the CDR3 DNA reads TGCGCCAGCAGCCAACCCGGGACAGGAGGGACTGAAGCTTTCTTT.

V usage is TRBV10-3 and J usage is TRBJ2-1; tentative D call: TRBD1 (6 bases). This CDR3 region has 13 residues. The V gene lost 8 bases and the J gene lost 5 bases, with 13 bases spanning the gap. CDR1 ENHRY and CDR2 SYGVKD come from the germline V gene. CDR3: CAIRDILDNEQFF. The DNA for the CDR3 is TGTGCCATCCGGGACATACTGGACAATGAGCAGTTCTTC.

The chain combines TRBV7-8 with TRBJ2-3, with D possibly TRBD1 on 6 matching bases. Germline V lookup: CDR1 SGHVS, CDR2 FQNEAQ. The CDR3 contains 17 residues. Trimming left V 0 bases short and J 7 bases short, with 20 bases between. CDR3 DNA: TGTGCCAGCAGCTTAGCCCGCCTGGGGGCCTCTTCGAATACGCAGTATTTT. Its protein is CASSLARLGASSNTQYF.

The chain employs TRBV19 and TRBJ2-7; TRBD1 aligns across 8 bases. The CDR3 extends over 15 amino acids. J lost 4 bases, V lost 6 bases, and 11 bases had no gene match. Germline CDR1 and CDR2: LNHDA and SQIVND (reference sequence). CDR3 bases: TGTGCCAGTAGCTCAATTTCAGGGGGCGAATACGAGCAGTACTTC. Translating gives CASSSISGGEYEQYF.